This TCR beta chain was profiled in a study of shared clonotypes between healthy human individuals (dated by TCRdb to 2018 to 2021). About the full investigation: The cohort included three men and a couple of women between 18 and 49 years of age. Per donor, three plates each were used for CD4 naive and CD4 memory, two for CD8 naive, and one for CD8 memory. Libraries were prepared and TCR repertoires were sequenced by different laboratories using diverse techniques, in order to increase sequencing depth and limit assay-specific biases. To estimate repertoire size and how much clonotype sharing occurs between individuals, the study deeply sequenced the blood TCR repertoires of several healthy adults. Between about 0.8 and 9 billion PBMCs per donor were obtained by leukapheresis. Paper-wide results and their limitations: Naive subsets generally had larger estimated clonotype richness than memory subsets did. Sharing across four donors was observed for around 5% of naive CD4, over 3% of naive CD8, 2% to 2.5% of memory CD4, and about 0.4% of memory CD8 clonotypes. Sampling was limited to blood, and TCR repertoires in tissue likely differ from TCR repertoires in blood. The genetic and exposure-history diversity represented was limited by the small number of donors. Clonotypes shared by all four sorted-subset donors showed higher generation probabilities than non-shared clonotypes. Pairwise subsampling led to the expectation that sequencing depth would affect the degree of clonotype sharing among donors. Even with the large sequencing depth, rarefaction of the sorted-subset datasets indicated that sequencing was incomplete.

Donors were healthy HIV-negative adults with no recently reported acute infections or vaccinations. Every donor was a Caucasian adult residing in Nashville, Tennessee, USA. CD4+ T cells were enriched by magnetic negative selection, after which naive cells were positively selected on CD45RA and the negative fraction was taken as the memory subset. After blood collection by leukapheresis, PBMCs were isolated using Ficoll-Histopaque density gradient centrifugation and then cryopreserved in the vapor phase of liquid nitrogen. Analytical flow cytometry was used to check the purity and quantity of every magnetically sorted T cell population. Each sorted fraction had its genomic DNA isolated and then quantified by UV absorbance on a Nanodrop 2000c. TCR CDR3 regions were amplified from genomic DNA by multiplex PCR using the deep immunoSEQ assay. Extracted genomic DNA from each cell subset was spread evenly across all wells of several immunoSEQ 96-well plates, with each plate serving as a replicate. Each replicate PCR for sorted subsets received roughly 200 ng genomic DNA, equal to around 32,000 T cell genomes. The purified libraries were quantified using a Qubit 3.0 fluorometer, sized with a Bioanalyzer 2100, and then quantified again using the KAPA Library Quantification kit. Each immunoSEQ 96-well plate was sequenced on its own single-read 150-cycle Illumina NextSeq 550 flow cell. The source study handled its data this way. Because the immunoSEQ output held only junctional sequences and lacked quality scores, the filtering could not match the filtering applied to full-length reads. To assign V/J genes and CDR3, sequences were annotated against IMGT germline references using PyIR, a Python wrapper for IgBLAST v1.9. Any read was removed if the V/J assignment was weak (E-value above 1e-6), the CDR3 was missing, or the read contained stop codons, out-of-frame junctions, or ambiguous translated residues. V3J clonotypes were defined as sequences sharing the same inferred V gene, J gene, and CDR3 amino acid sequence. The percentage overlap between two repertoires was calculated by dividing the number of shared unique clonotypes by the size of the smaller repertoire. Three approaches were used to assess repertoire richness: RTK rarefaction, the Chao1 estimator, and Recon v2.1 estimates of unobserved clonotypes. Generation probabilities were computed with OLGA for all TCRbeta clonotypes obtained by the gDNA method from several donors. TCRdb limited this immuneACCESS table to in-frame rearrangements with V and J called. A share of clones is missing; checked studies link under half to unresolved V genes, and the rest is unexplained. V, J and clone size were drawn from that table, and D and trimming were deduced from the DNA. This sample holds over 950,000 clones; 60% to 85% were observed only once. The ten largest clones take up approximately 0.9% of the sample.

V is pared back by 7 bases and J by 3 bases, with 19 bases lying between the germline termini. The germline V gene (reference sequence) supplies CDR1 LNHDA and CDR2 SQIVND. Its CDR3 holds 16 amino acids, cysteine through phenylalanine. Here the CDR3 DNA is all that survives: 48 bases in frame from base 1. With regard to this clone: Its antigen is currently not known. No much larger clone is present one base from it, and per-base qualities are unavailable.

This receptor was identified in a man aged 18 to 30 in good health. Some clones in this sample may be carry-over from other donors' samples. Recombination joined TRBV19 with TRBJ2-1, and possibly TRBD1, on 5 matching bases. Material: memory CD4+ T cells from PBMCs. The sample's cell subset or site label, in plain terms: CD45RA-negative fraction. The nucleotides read TGTGCCAGTACCCGAGGATTACAAGGGGTCTACAATGAGCAGTTCTTC. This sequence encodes CASTRGLQGVYNEQFF.